The TCR beta chain under discussion was sequenced for a study of CD8+ T cells in alopecia areata. Notes on the study in general: Many expanded lesional clones stayed in scalp and blood while on tofacitinib.

As regards this clone: Its antigen is not known.

cDNA serving as the sequencing template came from extracted, reverse transcribed RNA. Sequencing used immunoSEQ multiplex PCR; TCRdb keeps in-frame clones, though not all of them. The repertoire consists of about 170,000 clones, with less than 75% occurring once and the leading ten covering approximately 16%. Trimming cost V 9 bases and J 4 bases, with 15 bases left between them. Germline CDR1 and CDR2: LNHDA and SQIVND (reference sequence). The CDR3 length is 13 residues. The treatment denotes: oral pan-JAK inhibitor, 5-10 mg twice daily. The clonotype was recovered from a human donor with alopecia areata. The chain couples TRBV19 to TRBJ2-5; possibly TRBD2 for D (5 bases). This material consisted of CD4+ T cells sorted from blood, taken between weeks 55 and 65, from a patient treated with tofacitinib. The CDR3 DNA reads as TGTGCCAGCTCACCTACTAGGAGAGAGACCCAGTACTTC. Its protein is CASSPTRRETQYF.